This paragraph reports one T cell receptor (beta chain). Antigen unknown. The time point here: week 47, end of study. Topical imiquimod accompanied each vaccine dose, which consisted of 300 ug of mutant IDH1 20-mer peptide. The V end lost 3 bases, the J end lost 5 bases, and 13 bases lay between the germline ends. Germline V gives CDR1 LNHDA, CDR2 SQIVND (reference sequence). The CDR3 has 15 amino acids. This sample was included in a study of a mutant IDH1 vaccine in newly diagnosed glioma. TCRdb's table, derived via immunoSEQ multiplex PCR, lists solely in-frame clones and lacks some. Seen here are about 90,000 clones, just under 90% observed once, and the top ten hold around 0.73%.

V is TRBV19 and J is TRBJ2-2; D may be TRBD1 or TRBD2 (7 bases each). The clonotype originates from a woman aged 50 to 60 with glioma. This sample comprised PBMCs, obtained from a glioma patient whose treatment included an IDH1 peptide vaccine. CDR3 residues: CASSISRGGTGELFF. CDR3 DNA: TGTGCCAGTAGTATTTCCAGGGGGGGTACCGGGGAGCTGTTTTTT.